This T cell receptor beta chain emerged from a study of regulatory T cells in long-lasting Graves disease. Notes on the study in general: The study found persistent patients shared more public clonotypes (around 2,500) than new patients (approximately 870).

With iRepertoire HTBI primers and Arm-PCR of CDR3 regions, TCR beta libraries were built. A single record per CDR3 protein comes from TCRdb applying MiXCR to the multiplex PCR reads. The sample lists 350,000 to 550,000 distinct CDR3 sequences, 15% occurring once. CDR1 is SGHVS and CDR2 is FQNEAQ in the germline V gene. This CDR3 is 21 amino acids long. Trimming removed 5 bases from V and 6 bases from J; junction bases left unmatched: 22. Concerning this clonotype: Its antigen is unknown.

Regarding time point: newly diagnosed GD, antithyroid drugs for less than 3 months. RNA from PBMCs was the source of the TCR library. This sample was shared with a second study, whose subject was T cells in Graves' hyperthyroidism and ophthalmopathy.

V is TRBV7-8 and J is TRBJ2-2, with 12 nucleotides matching TRBD2. This TCR was recovered from a woman in her twenties or thirties with Graves disease. The starting material was peripheral blood mononuclear cells (PBMCs), obtained at new diagnosis, from a patient treated with antithyroid drugs. The CDR3: CASSNIIIGLAGSLVAGELFF. CDR3 nucleotide sequence: TGTGCCAGCAGCAATATAATTATAGGACTAGCGGGATCCTTAGTAGCCGGGGAGCTGTTTTTT.